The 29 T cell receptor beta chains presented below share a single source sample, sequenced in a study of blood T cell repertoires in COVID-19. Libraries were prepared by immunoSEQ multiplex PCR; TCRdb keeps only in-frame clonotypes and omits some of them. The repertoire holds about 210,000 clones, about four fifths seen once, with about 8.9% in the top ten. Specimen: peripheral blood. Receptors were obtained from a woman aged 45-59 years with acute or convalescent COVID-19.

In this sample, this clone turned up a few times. Here the CDR3 reads CASMGHEQYF. DNA for the CDR3: TGTGCCAGCATGGGGCACGAGCAGTACTTC. The chain recombines TRBV2 with TRBJ2-7; D may be TRBD1 (5 bases). The CDR3 loop spans 10 amino acids. Trimming removed 7 bases at V and 5 bases at J, with 6 bases between. Germline V gives CDR1 SNHLY, CDR2 FYNNEI.

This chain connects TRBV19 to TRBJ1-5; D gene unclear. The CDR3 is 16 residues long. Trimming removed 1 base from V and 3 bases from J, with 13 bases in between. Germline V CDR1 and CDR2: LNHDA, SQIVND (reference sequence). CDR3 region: CASSIVIGVANQPQHF. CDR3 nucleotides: TGTGCCAGTAGTATAGTCATCGGGGTGGCCAATCAGCCCCAGCATTTT. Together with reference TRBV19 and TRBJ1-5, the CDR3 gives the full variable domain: DGGITQSPKYLFRKEGQNVTLSCEQNLNHDAMYWYRQDPGQGLRLIYYSQIVNDFQKGDIAEGYSVSREKKESFPLTVTSAQKNPTAFYLCASSIVIGVANQPQHFGDGTRLSIL.

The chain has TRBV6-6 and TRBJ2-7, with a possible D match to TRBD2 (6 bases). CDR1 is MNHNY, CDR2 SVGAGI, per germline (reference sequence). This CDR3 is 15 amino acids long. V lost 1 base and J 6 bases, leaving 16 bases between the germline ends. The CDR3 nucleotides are TGTGCCAGCAGTTACTTCGGAGGGACGAGGGGCGAGCAGTACTTC. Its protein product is CASSYFGGTRGEQYF.

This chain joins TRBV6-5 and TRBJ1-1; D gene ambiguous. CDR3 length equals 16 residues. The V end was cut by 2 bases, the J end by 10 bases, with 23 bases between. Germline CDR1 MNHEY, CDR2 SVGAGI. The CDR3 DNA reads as TGTGCCAGCAGTTACCGACCGGGTCTCCCGGTTTCTGTAGCTTTCTTT. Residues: CASSYRPGLPVSVAFF.

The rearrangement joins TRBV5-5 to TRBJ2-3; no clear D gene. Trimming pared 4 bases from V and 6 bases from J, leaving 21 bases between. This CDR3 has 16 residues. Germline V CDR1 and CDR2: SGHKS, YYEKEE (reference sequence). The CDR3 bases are TGTGCCAGCAGCCCCTCAGGATCGGTAAATTCGGATACGCAGTATTTT. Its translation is CASSPSGSVNSDTQYF. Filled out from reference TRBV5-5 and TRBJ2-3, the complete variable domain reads DAGVTQSPTHLIKTRGQQVTLRCSPISGHKSVSWYQQVLGQGPQFIFQYYEKEERGRGNFPDRFSARQFPNYSSELNVNALLLGDSALYLCASSPSGSVNSDTQYFGPGTRLTVL.

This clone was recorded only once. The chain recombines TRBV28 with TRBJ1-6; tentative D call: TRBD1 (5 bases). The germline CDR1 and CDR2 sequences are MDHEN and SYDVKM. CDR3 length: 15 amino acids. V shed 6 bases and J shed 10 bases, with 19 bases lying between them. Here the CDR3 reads CASSGRRGGGSPLHF. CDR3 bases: TGTGCCAGCAGCGGCCGTAGGGGAGGAGGATCACCCCTCCACTTT.

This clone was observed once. The CDR3 loop reads CASSPTGTAPDTQYF. CDR3 nucleotide sequence: TGCGCCAGCAGCCCCACCGGGACTGCCCCAGATACGCAGTATTTT. The V call is TRBV5-1, the J call TRBJ2-3, with D perhaps matching TRBD2 (6 bases). CDR1 and CDR2 from the germline V gene are SGHRS and YFSETQ. CDR3 size: 15 residues. Trimming took 4 bases from V and 4 from J, leaving 16 bases between them.

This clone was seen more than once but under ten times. CDR3 protein: CASSRSGRGSYEQYF. The CDR3 region has the DNA TGCGCCAGCAGCCGTAGCGGGAGGGGCTCCTACGAGCAGTACTTC. This chain links TRBV5-1 with TRBJ2-7, with 11 bases aligning to TRBD2. Germline CDR1 SGHRS, CDR2 YFSETQ. The V and J ends lost 4 bases and 0 bases, in that order; junction bases with no gene match: 3. The CDR3 has 15 residues.

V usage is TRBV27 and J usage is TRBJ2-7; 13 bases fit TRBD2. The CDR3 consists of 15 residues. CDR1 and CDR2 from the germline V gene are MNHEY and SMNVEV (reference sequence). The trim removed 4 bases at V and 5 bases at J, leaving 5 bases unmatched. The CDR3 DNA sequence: TGTGCCAGCAGTTGGGGGACTAGCGGGAACAACGAGCAGTACTTC. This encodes CASSWGTSGNNEQYF.

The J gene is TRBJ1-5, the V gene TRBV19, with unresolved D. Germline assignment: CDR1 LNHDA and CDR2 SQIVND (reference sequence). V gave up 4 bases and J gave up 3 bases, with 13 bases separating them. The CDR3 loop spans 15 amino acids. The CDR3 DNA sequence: TGTGCCAGTAGTAACCCCGGAGGACTCAATCAGCCCCAGCATTTT. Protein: CASSNPGGLNQPQHF.

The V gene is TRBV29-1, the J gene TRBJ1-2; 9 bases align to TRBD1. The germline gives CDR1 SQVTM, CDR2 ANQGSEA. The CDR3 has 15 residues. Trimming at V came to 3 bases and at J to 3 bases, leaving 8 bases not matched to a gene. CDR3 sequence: CSVDPTGGRYYGYTF. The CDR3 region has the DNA TGCAGCGTTGACCCTACAGGGGGCCGGTACTATGGCTACACCTTC. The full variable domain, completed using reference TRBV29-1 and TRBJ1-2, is SAVISQKPSRDICQRGTSLTIQCQVDSQVTMMFWYRQQPGQSLTLIATANQGSEATYESGFVIDKFPISRPNLTFSTLTVSNMSPEDSSIYLCSVDPTGGRYYGYTFGSGTRLTVV.

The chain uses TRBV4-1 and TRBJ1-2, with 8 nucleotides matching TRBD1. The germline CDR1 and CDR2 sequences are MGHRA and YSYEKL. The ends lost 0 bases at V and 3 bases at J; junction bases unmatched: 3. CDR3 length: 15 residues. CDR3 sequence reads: CASSQDPGGDYGYTF. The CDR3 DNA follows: TGCGCCAGCAGCCAAGATCCAGGGGGCGACTATGGCTACACCTTC.

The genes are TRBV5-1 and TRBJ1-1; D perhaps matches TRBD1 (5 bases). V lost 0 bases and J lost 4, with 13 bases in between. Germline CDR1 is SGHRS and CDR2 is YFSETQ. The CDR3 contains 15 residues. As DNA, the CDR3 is TGCGCCAGCAGCTTGGACGCGCGGGGGGGCACTGAAGCTTTCTTT. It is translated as CASSLDARGGTEAFF. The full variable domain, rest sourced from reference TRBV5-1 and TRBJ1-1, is KAGVTQTPRYLIKTRGQQVTLSCSPISGHRSVSWYQQTPGQGLQFLFEYFSETQRNKGNFPGRFSGRQFSNSRSEMNVSTLELGDSALYLCASSLDARGGTEAFFGQGTRLTVV.

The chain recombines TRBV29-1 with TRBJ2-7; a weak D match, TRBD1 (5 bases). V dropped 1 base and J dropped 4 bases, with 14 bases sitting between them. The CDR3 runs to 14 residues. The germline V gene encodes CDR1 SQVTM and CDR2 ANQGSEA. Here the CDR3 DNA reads TGCAGCGTTGAAGCGGCAGGGTCTATTTACGAGCAGTACTTC. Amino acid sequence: CSVEAAGSIYEQYF.

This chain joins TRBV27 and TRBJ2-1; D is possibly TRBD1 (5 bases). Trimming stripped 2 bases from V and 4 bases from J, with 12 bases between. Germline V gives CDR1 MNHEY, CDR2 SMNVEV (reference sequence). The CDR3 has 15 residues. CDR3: CASSLSLGQYNEQFF. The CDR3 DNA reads TGTGCCAGCAGTTTAAGTTTAGGACAATACAATGAGCAGTTCTTC.

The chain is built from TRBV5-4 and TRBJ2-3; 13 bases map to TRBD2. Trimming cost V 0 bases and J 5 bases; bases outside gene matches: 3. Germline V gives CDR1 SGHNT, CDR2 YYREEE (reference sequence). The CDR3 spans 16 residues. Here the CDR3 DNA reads TGTGCCAGCAGCTTGGGAGGGACTAGCGGGAAAGATACGCAGTATTTT. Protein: CASSLGGTSGKDTQYF.

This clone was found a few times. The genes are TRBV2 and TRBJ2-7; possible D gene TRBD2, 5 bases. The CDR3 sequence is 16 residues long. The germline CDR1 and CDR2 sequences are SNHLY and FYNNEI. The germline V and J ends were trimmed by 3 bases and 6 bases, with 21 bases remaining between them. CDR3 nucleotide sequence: TGTGCCAGCAGTGAGTTGGGCGCCGAGGGTAAAGGCGAGCAGTACTTC. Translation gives CASSELGAEGKGEQYF.

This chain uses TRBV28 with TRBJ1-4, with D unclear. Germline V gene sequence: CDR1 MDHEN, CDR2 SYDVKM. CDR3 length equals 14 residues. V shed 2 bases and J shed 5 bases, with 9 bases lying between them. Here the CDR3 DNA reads TGTGCCAGCAGTTTAGTGCAGTCCAATGAAAAACTGTTTTTT. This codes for CASSLVQSNEKLFF.

The CDR3 DNA sequence: TGCAGTGCGAGTATCAGAAACCATGGCTACACCTTC. This gives the protein CSASIRNHGYTF. This chain connects TRBV20-1 to TRBJ1-2; D remains unclear. CDR1 and CDR2 from the germline V gene are DFQATT and SNEGSKA (reference sequence). V was cut by 6 bases and J by 6 bases, with 14 bases left in between. This CDR3 comprises 12 residues.

This CDR3 reads CASSLVGQGKETQYF. CDR3 DNA: TGTGCCAGCAGCTTGGTAGGTCAGGGAAAGGAGACCCAGTACTTC. The V call is TRBV5-6, the J call TRBJ2-5, with a tentative D call TRBD1 (5 bases). This CDR3 spans 15 amino acids. Per germline, CDR1 SGHDT and CDR2 YYEEEE. V dropped 0 bases and J dropped 5 bases, with 14 bases sitting between them.

The CDR3 DNA reads TGTGCCAGTCTCCAGCGGTTAGGGAATGAGCAGTTCTTC. This gives the protein CASLQRLGNEQFF. The chain links TRBV2 to TRBJ2-1; the D gene is possibly TRBD2 (5 bases). CDR3 size: 13 residues. Between the trimmed V and J ends, which lost 9 bases and 7 bases, there was a span of 16 bases. Per the germline V gene, CDR1 is SNHLY and CDR2 is FYNNEI.

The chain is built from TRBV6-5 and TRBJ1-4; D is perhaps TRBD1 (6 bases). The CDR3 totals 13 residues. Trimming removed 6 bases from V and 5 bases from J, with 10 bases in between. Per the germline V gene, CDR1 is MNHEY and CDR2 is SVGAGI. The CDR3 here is CASRQGRNEKLFF. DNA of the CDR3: TGTGCCAGCAGACAGGGAAGGAATGAAAAACTGTTTTTT.

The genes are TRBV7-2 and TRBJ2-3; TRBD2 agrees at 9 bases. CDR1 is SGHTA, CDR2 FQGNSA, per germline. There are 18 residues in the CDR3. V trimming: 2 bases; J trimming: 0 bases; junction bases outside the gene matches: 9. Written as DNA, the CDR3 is TGTGCCAGCAGCTTAAAGCTAGCGGGATCAGCTAGCACAGATACGCAGTATTTT. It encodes CASSLKLAGSASTDTQYF. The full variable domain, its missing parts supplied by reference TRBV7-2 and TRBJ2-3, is GAGVSQSPSNKVTEKGKDVELRCDPISGHTALYWYRQSLGQGLEFLIYFQGNSAPDKSGLPSDRFSAERTGGSVSTLTIQRTQQEDSAVYLCASSLKLAGSASTDTQYFGPGTRLTVL.

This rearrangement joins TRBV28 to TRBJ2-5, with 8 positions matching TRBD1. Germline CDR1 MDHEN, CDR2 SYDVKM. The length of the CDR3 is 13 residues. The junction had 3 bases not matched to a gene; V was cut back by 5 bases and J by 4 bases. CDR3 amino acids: CASSPDRGETQYF. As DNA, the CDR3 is TGTGCCAGCAGTCCAGACAGGGGAGAGACCCAGTACTTC.

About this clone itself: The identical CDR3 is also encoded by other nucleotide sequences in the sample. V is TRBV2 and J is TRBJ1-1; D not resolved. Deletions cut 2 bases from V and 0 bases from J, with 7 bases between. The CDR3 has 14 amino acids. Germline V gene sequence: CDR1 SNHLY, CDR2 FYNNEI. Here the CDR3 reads CASSERTVNTEAFF. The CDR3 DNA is TGTGCCAGCAGTGAACGAACAGTGAACACTGAAGCTTTCTTT.

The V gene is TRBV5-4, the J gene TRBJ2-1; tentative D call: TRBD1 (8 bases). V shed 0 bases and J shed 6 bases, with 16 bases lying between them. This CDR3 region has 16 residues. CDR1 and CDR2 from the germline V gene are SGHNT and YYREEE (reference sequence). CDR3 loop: CASSLGGLTGGNEQFF. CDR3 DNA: TGTGCCAGCAGCTTGGGGGGACTAACAGGGGGCAATGAGCAGTTCTTC.

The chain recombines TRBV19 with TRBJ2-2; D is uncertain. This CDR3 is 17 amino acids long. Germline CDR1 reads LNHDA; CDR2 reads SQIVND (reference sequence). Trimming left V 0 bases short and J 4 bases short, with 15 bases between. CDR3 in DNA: TGTGCCAGTAGTATAGAGGGCCCGGTCTATAGCACCGGGGAGCTGTTTTTT. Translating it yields CASSIEGPVYSTGELFF.

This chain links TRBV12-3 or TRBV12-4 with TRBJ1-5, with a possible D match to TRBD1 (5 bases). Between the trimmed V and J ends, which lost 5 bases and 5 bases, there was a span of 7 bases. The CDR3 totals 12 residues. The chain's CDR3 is CASSLRDQPQHF. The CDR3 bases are TGTGCCAGCAGTCTCAGGGATCAGCCCCAGCATTTT.

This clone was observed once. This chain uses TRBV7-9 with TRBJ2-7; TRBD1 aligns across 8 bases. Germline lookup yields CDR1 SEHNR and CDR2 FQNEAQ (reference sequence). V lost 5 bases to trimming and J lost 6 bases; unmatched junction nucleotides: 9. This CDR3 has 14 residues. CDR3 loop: CASSPDRGYGEQYF. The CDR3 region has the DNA TGTGCCAGCAGCCCCGACAGGGGTTACGGCGAGCAGTACTTC.